These T cell receptor beta chains were read from a single sample in a study of blood T cell repertoires in COVID-19. Assay used: immunoSEQ multiplex PCR; TCRdb lists only in-frame clones, some missing. The profile covers fewer than 350,000 clones, with roughly nine tenths appearing a single time and about an eighth taken by the ten largest. The sequenced sample consisted of peripheral blood. Every receptor here comes from a woman in her twenties or thirties with COVID-19, enrolled during active disease. The CDR3 runs from the conserved cysteine through the conserved F or W. The D gene is left open where the match is weak. Clone size is not always given. Where it is, it says once, few, many or a class for expanded clones.

-	TRBV18	TRBJ1-4	-	CASSQTIAGTNEKLFF	TGTGCCAGCTCACAAACGATAGCGGGAACTAATGAAAAACTGTTTTTT
-	TRBV4-1	TRBJ1-2	TRBD1	CASSSRQGNGYTF	TGCGCCAGCAGCTCCAGACAGGGGAATGGCTACACCTTC
-	TRBV28	TRBJ2-2	-	CASHLRTTGELFF	TGTGCCAGCCACCTGAGGACTACCGGGGAGCTGTTTTTT
-	TRBV29-1	TRBJ2-3	TRBD2	CSVRGLAGGTDTQYF	TGCAGCGTAAGGGGGCTAGCGGGGGGCACAGATACGCAGTATTTT
-	TRBV5-8	TRBJ2-2	-	CASSLAHTGELFF	TGTGCCAGCAGCTTGGCCCATACCGGGGAGCTGTTTTTT
-	TRBV5-4	TRBJ2-7	TRBD1	CASSYRGDAPYEQYF	TGTGCCAGCAGCTACAGGGGCGACGCTCCCTACGAGCAGTACTTC
-	TRBV14	TRBJ2-1	-	CASSQANYNEQFF	TGTGCCAGCAGCCAAGCCAATTACAATGAGCAGTTCTTC
-	TRBV15	TRBJ1-2	-	CATSREAGRAYGYTF	TGTGCCACCAGCAGAGAGGCAGGGAGGGCCTATGGCTACACCTTC
few	TRBV24-1	TRBJ2-7	TRBD1	CATSIGTGGYYEQYF	TGTGCCACCAGCATCGGGACAGGAGGATACTACGAGCAGTACTTC
-	TRBV4-2	TRBJ2-3	-	CASSQDGTRGLGTQYF	TGTGCCAGCAGCCAAGACGGGACTAGGGGGCTGGGCACGCAGTATTTT
-	TRBV12-3/TRBV12-4	TRBJ1-4	-	CASSPGAKLFF	TGTGCCAGCAGTCCAGGGGCAAAACTGTTTTTT
-	TRBV28	TRBJ1-5	TRBD1	CASSLFQGDQPQHF	TGTGCCAGCAGTTTATTCCAGGGGGATCAGCCCCAGCATTTT
once	TRBV6-5	TRBJ2-5	TRBD1	CASSYTGQGLSETQYF	TGTGCCAGCAGTTACACGGGACAGGGTCTCAGCGAGACCCAGTACTTC
-	TRBV6-5	TRBJ1-5	-	CASRDRYNQPQHF	TGTGCCAGCAGGGACAGATACAATCAGCCCCAGCATTTT
-	TRBV29-1	TRBJ2-3	-	CSVEGGDPPVTQYF	TGCAGCGTTGAGGGCGGGGACCCGCCCGTTACGCAGTATTTT
-	TRBV10-1	TRBJ1-2	TRBD1	CASSPRGTGVGYTF	TGCGCCAGCAGCCCAAGGGGGACAGGGGTCGGCTACACCTTC
-	TRBV9	TRBJ1-1	TRBD1	CASSVVQGRDREAFF	TGTGCCAGCAGCGTTGTTCAGGGGCGGGACAGGGAAGCTTTCTTT
-	TRBV27	TRBJ2-3	-	CASSFRPLAADTQYF	TGTGCCAGCAGTTTCCGGCCTTTAGCGGCAGATACGCAGTATTTT
-	TRBV11-2	TRBJ2-3	TRBD2	CASRGWEGPSTDTQYF	TGTGCCAGCAGGGGGTGGGAGGGACCTAGCACAGATACGCAGTATTTT
-	TRBV11-2	TRBJ1-1	-	CASSLGGRTEAFF	TGTGCCAGCAGCTTGGGGGGTAGGACTGAAGCTTTCTTT
-	TRBV30	TRBJ1-1	-	CAWHPTGANTEAFF	TGTGCCTGGCACCCAACTGGTGCGAACACTGAAGCTTTCTTT
-	TRBV5-1	TRBJ2-1	-	CASSLLGEAEQFF	TGCGCCAGCAGCTTGTTAGGGGAGGCTGAGCAGTTCTTC
-	TRBV15	TRBJ2-5	TRBD1	CATSRALTSDRGGETQYF	TGTGCCACCAGCAGAGCCCTAACATCGGACAGGGGAGGGGAGACCCAGTACTTC
-	TRBV6-5	TRBJ1-3	TRBD1	CASSLTGVPNTIYF	TGTGCCAGCAGTTTGACAGGGGTTCCAAACACCATATATTTT
-	TRBV12-5	TRBJ2-5	-	CASGLGGGGAIQETQYF	TGTGCTAGTGGTTTGGGGGGCGGCGGGGCAATACAAGAGACCCAGTACTTC
once	TRBV19	TRBJ1-5	TRBD1	CASSSTGGAYQPQHF	TGTGCCAGTAGCTCCACAGGGGGCGCGTATCAGCCCCAGCATTTT
-	TRBV6-5	TRBJ1-2	-	CASSYGDTPIYGYTF	TGTGCCAGCAGTTACGGGGACACCCCAATCTATGGCTACACCTTC
many	TRBV5-1	TRBJ1-2	-	CASSPPDSLNYGYTF	TGCGCCAGCAGCCCACCGGACAGTTTGAACTATGGCTACACCTTC
-	TRBV7-9	TRBJ1-2	TRBD1	CASSVRTGQTNYGYTF	TGTGCCAGCAGCGTACGGACAGGGCAAACTAACTATGGCTACACCTTC
few	TRBV19	TRBJ1-5	TRBD1	CASARDRGTNQPQHF	TGTGCCAGTGCCCGGGACAGGGGCACCAATCAGCCCCAGCATTTT
-	TRBV28	TRBJ1-4	-	CASSPIDRNEKLFF	TGTGCCAGCAGTCCGATCGACAGGAATGAAAAACTGTTTTTT
-	TRBV18	TRBJ1-2	-	CASSRGGTNYGYTF	TGTGCCAGCTCACGGGGAGGAACTAACTATGGCTACACCTTC
few	TRBV5-8	TRBJ2-3	-	CASSPQRITDTQYF	TGTGCCAGCAGTCCCCAGCGGATCACAGATACGCAGTATTTT
-	TRBV15	TRBJ2-7	TRBD1	CATSREDREACCEQYF	TGTGCCACCAGCAGAGAGGACAGGGAGGCCTGTTGCGAGCAGTACTTC
-	TRBV12-3/TRBV12-4	TRBJ2-5	-	CASGWGPETQYF	TGTGCCAGCGGGTGGGGGCCCGAGACCCAGTACTTC
-	TRBV21-1	TRBJ1-6	-	CASSKDSATGTRDSPLHF	TGTGCCAGCAGCAAAGACTCGGCGACAGGGACACGCGATTCACCCCTCCACTTT
-	TRBV4-1	TRBJ2-1	TRBD1	CASGQDRLFNEQFF	TGCGCCAGCGGTCAGGACAGGTTGTTCAATGAGCAGTTCTTC
-	TRBV7-9	TRBJ1-2	-	CASTLSAGPKYYGYTF	TGTGCCAGCACCCTAAGTGCAGGGCCTAAGTACTATGGCTACACCTTC
-	TRBV7-2	TRBJ1-5	-	CASSPHRASNQPQHF	TGTGCCAGCAGCCCCCACAGGGCTAGCAATCAGCCCCAGCATTTT
-	TRBV7-6	TRBJ2-7	TRBD2	CASSLAPAGDPEQYF	TGTGCCAGCAGCTTAGCGCCAGCGGGGGACCCCGAGCAGTACTTC